This is a list of T cell receptor beta chains from one sample in a study of OX40 agonist ivuxolimab in advanced cancers. Sequencing was performed with immunoSEQ multiplex PCR; in TCRdb, only in-frame clones are kept and a portion is missing. The table lists tens of thousands of clones, around 86% of them singletons. Sequencing used CD4+ or CD8+ T cells sorted from blood, obtained in a trial of the OX40 agonist ivuxolimab. The source is an adult with an advanced solid tumor such as melanoma, head and neck, liver or kidney cancer. The CDR3 runs from the conserved cysteine through the conserved F or W. The order of the fields is J gene, CDR3 length, D gene, clone size, V gene, CDR3 protein, CDR3 DNA. A D gene is named only where the DNA matches it firmly. Clone sizes are given selectively: once, few, many, or a class where the clone is expanded.

TRBJ2-3 20 TRBD2 NA TRBV2 CASRYSSSEGRGDRTDTQYF TGTGCCAGCAGATATAGCAGCAGTGAAGGTCGGGGGGATCGCACAGATACGCAGTATTTT
TRBJ2-5 13 NA few TRBV7-9 CASSSQGVETQYF TGTGCCAGCAGTTCACAGGGTGTAGAGACCCAGTACTTC
TRBJ1-4 12 NA NA TRBV28 CASSLYPQGLFF TGTGCCAGCAGTTTATACCCTCAGGGTCTGTTTTTT
TRBJ2-6 16 TRBD1 once TRBV7-8 CASTSGQGSGANVLTF TGTGCCAGCACCTCGGGACAGGGCTCTGGGGCCAACGTCCTGACTTTC
TRBJ2-3 15 TRBD1 NA TRBV28 CASSFRQGASDTQYF TGTGCCAGCAGTTTTAGGCAGGGGGCATCAGATACGCAGTATTTT
TRBJ1-2 12 NA NA TRBV5-5 CASSPNRLGYTF TGTGCCAGCAGCCCTAACAGGCTCGGCTACACCTTC
TRBJ1-2 13 NA NA TRBV5-1 CASSLAGNYGYTF TGCGCCAGCAGCTTGGCCGGGAACTATGGCTACACCTTC
TRBJ2-7 16 NA NA TRBV21-1 CASSKGGLAGHYEQYF TGTGCCAGCAGCAAAGGGGGCCTAGCGGGGCACTACGAGCAGTACTTC
TRBJ2-1 13 NA NA TRBV18 CASSPSSYNEQFF TGTGCCAGCTCACCGAGCTCCTACAATGAGCAGTTCTTC
TRBJ2-1 15 TRBD1 NA TRBV28 CASRSQGWLLNEQFF TGTGCCAGCAGATCACAGGGGTGGTTGCTTAATGAGCAGTTCTTC
TRBJ2-1 15 TRBD2 NA TRBV27 CASRRGEGRYNEQFF TGTGCCAGCAGGCGGGGGGAGGGTCGATACAATGAGCAGTTCTTC
TRBJ1-5 14 TRBD1 NA TRBV6-1 CASRNTGVSQPQHF TGTGCCAGCAGGAATACAGGGGTCAGTCAGCCCCAGCATTTT
TRBJ1-3 18 TRBD1 NA TRBV30 CAWLRQGRRWDSGNTIYF TGTGCCTGGTTGAGACAGGGCCGACGGTGGGACTCTGGAAACACCATATATTTT
TRBJ2-1 15 TRBD2 NA TRBV2 CASSPPGLLYNEQFF TGTGCCAGCAGTCCACCGGGACTACTATACAATGAGCAGTTCTTC
TRBJ2-1 14 TRBD1 once TRBV7-3 CASSRDRGWNEQFF TGTGCCAGCAGCCGGGACAGGGGTTGGAATGAGCAGTTCTTC
TRBJ2-7 16 TRBD1 NA TRBV6-5 CASSYSGRGHSYEQYF TGTGCCAGCAGTTACTCAGGCAGGGGGCATTCCTACGAGCAGTACTTC
TRBJ2-1 13 TRBD2 NA TRBV9 CASSASSGTAQFF TGTGCCAGCAGCGCCAGTAGCGGGACTGCCCAGTTCTTC
TRBJ1-1 15 NA NA TRBV5-8 CASSYPVGVETEAFF TGTGCCAGCAGCTACCCTGTGGGGGTGGAAACTGAAGCTTTCTTT
TRBJ1-6 16 NA NA TRBV11-2 CASSFPGAGPNSPLHF TGTGCCAGCAGCTTCCCTGGGGCCGGTCCCAATTCACCCCTCCACTTT
TRBJ2-7 14 NA NA TRBV7-2 CASSLGGRTYEQYF TGTGCCAGCAGCCTCGGGGGTCGGACCTACGAGCAGTACTTC
TRBJ2-7 10 NA NA TRBV6-1 CASSRLASGF TGTGCCAGCAGCCGCTTGGCCTCGGGCTTC
TRBJ2-3 13 NA few TRBV6-4 CASSAEGTDTQYF TGTGCCAGCAGTGCAGAGGGTACAGATACGCAGTATTTT
TRBJ2-1 16 NA NA TRBV6-6 CASSTRGPSSYNEQFF TGTGCCAGCAGTACCCGGGGGCCGAGCTCCTACAATGAGCAGTTCTTC
TRBJ2-6 15 NA NA TRBV30 CAWSVSLSGANVLTF TGTGCCTGGAGTGTTAGCCTCTCTGGGGCCAACGTCCTGACTTTC
TRBJ1-5 14 TRBD1 NA TRBV7-2 CASSLIRGEQPQHF TGTGCCAGCAGCTTAATCAGGGGGGAACAGCCCCAGCATTTT
TRBJ1-2 17 NA NA TRBV9 CASSVVDTAASIYGYTF TGTGCCAGCAGCGTAGTTGACACGGCGGCCTCAATCTATGGCTACACCTTC
TRBJ1-2 15 TRBD1 NA TRBV29-1 CSVAGQGVTNYGYTF TGCAGCGTTGCGGGACAGGGGGTAACTAACTATGGCTACACCTTC
TRBJ1-5 14 NA NA TRBV10-3 CAIRDGQRDQPQHF TGTGCCATCAGAGACGGACAGAGGGATCAGCCCCAGCATTTT
TRBJ2-5 13 NA few TRBV6-6 CASKEGGQETQYF TGTGCCAGCAAGGAGGGGGGGCAAGAGACCCAGTACTTC
TRBJ1-2 11 NA NA TRBV9 CASSANTHYTF TGTGCCAGCAGCGCGAACACTCACTACACCTTC
TRBJ1-2 15 TRBD1 NA TRBV9 CASSVEGQAGYGYTF TGTGCCAGCAGCGTAGAGGGACAGGCTGGCTATGGCTACACCTTC
TRBJ1-5 15 NA NA TRBV6-1 CASTDPGGSGQPQHF TGTGCCAGCACCGATCCGGGGGGATCGGGTCAGCCCCAGCATTTT
TRBJ1-6 19 TRBD1 NA TRBV4-1 CASSQDGDRGQSYNSPLHF TGCGCCAGCAGCCAAGATGGGGACAGGGGTCAATCCTATAATTCACCCCTCCACTTT
TRBJ2-7 14 NA NA TRBV6-5 CASSRTVISYEQYF TGTGCCAGCAGTCGGACAGTCATCTCCTACGAGCAGTACTTC
TRBJ2-1 14 NA NA TRBV19 CASSIDPRSNEQFF TGTGCCAGTAGTATAGATCCAAGGTCAAATGAGCAGTTCTTC
TRBJ1-2 13 TRBD1 NA TRBV7-9 CASSRDRAYGYTF TGTGCCAGCAGCAGGGACAGGGCCTATGGCTACACCTTC
TRBJ1-6 16 TRBD1 NA TRBV4-3 CASSQARTGYNSPLHF TGCGCCAGCAGCCAAGCACGGACAGGGTATAATTCACCCCTCCACTTT
TRBJ1-6 14 TRBD1 NA TRBV11-2 CASSSGQGSTPLHF TGTGCCAGCAGCTCCGGACAGGGGAGTACACCCCTCCACTTT
TRBJ1-5 15 TRBD1 NA TRBV6-5 CASSRQGVRDQPQHF TGTGCCAGCAGCCGGCAGGGGGTACGGGATCAGCCCCAGCATTTT
TRBJ1-2 14 NA few TRBV6-4 CASSPTLFNYGYTF TGTGCCAGCTCGCCGACCCTCTTCAACTATGGCTACACCTTC
TRBJ1-1 11 NA NA TRBV10-3 CAITTGTEAFF TGTGCCATCACTACGGGCACTGAAGCTTTCTTT
TRBJ1-3 16 NA NA TRBV5-4 CASSFLGGWSGNTIYF TGTGCCAGCAGCTTTTTAGGCGGGTGGTCTGGAAACACCATATATTTT
TRBJ2-5 14 TRBD1 NA TRBV5-1 CASSGQGRGETQYF TGCGCCAGCAGCGGACAGGGGAGAGGCGAGACCCAGTACTTC
TRBJ2-3 14 NA once TRBV11-2 CASSLDHGGDTQYF TGTGCCAGCAGCTTAGATCATGGGGGGGATACGCAGTATTTT
TRBJ2-2 15 NA NA TRBV5-4 CASSWDTANTGELFF TGTGCCAGCAGCTGGGACACCGCGAACACCGGGGAGCTGTTTTTT
TRBJ1-2 12 NA NA TRBV5-6 CASTRDHYGYTF TGTGCCAGCACCAGGGATCACTATGGCTACACCTTC
TRBJ2-2 14 NA NA TRBV5-4 CASSLPDRTGELFF TGTGCCAGCAGCTTACCCGACCGCACCGGGGAGCTGTTTTTT
TRBJ1-1 16 NA NA TRBV7-9 CASSSTGGTLGTEAFF TGTGCCAGCAGCTCCACTGGGGGGACCCTAGGCACTGAAGCTTTCTTT
TRBJ1-2 14 TRBD1 NA TRBV5-1 CASSGGQGAYGYTF TGCGCCAGCAGCGGCGGACAGGGGGCCTATGGCTACACCTTC
TRBJ1-1 15 NA NA TRBV25-1 CASSELTAMNTEAFF TGTGCCAGCAGTGAATTGACAGCTATGAACACTGAAGCTTTCTTT
TRBJ2-6 19 NA NA TRBV19 CASSIGAGGLGTGANVLTF TGTGCCAGTAGTATTGGAGCAGGAGGGTTGGGAACTGGGGCCAACGTCCTGACTTTC
TRBJ2-1 16 TRBD2 NA TRBV6-6 CASSAPPERENNEQFF TGTGCCAGCAGTGCCCCGCCGGAGCGGGAGAACAATGAGCAGTTCTTC
TRBJ2-3 12 NA NA TRBV6-5 CASSWNTDTQYF TGTGCCAGCAGTTGGAACACAGATACGCAGTATTTT
TRBJ1-5 15 NA NA TRBV4-3 CASSPAINSNQPQHF TGCGCCAGCAGCCCAGCAATCAATAGCAATCAGCCCCAGCATTTT
TRBJ2-7 12 NA NA TRBV6-5 CASSQTDYEQYF TGTGCCAGCAGCCAGACAGACTACGAGCAGTACTTC
TRBJ1-3 16 TRBD1 NA TRBV2 CASLQGAILSGNTIYF TGTGCCAGCCTTCAGGGGGCTATCTTGAGTGGAAACACCATATATTTT
TRBJ2-5 16 NA NA TRBV7-2 CASSSLGWGALETQYF TGTGCCAGCAGCTCTCTCGGGTGGGGGGCCTTAGAGACCCAGTACTTC
TRBJ1-5 15 NA NA TRBV6-1 CATGTGVYSNQPQHF TGTGCCACCGGGACGGGGGTTTATAGCAATCAGCCCCAGCATTTT